The 8 T cell receptor beta chains presented below share a single source sample, sequenced in a study of OX40 agonist ivuxolimab in advanced cancers. Sequencing used immunoSEQ multiplex PCR; TCRdb keeps in-frame clones, though not all of them. The sample consists of some 53,000 clones, approximately 94% of them appearing once. This specimen was CD4+ or CD8+ T cells sorted from blood, taken in a trial of the OX40 agonist ivuxolimab. The receptors stem from an adult with an advanced solid tumor such as melanoma, head and neck, liver or kidney cancer.

The J gene is TRBJ2-3, the V gene TRBV13; 11 nucleotides line up with TRBD2. This CDR3 is built from 16 residues. With 4 bases clipped from V and 2 bases from J, the junction kept 5 bases outside the gene matches. The germline V gene has CDR1 PRHDT and CDR2 FYEKMQ (reference sequence). This chain's CDR3 is CASSSWGLAVTDTQYF. CDR3 DNA sequence: TGTGCCAGCAGCTCGTGGGGACTAGCGGTCACAGATACGCAGTATTTT.

The chain employs TRBV28 and TRBJ2-7; D is possibly TRBD2 (6 bases). The length of the CDR3 is 15 residues. V lost 1 base to trimming and J lost 0 bases, with 10 bases between them. Germline values: CDR1 MDHEN, CDR2 SYDVKM. For the CDR3, the DNA is TGTGCCAGCAGTTTATTGGGGGGACGCTCCTACGAGCAGTACTTC. The encoded protein is CASSLLGGRSYEQYF.

The chain uses TRBV19 and TRBJ2-1, with 7 bases fitting TRBD2. The CDR3 spans 14 residues. Germline V gene lookup returns CDR1 LNHDA and CDR2 SQIVND (reference sequence). Losses at the gene ends were 3 bases for V and 6 bases for J; bases not matched to a gene: 5. CDR3 nucleotides: TGTGCCAGTAGTATTTCGGGAGGTGCCAATGAGCAGTTCTTC. Its translation: CASSISGGANEQFF.

Only one count was recorded for this clone. The chain carries TRBV5-1 and TRBJ2-7, with 10 bases aligning to TRBD1. This CDR3 has 15 residues. The J segment lost 6 bases and the V segment lost 2 bases, leaving 8 bases of the junction unmatched. Germline V gene data show CDR1 as SGHRS and CDR2 as YFSETQ. The CDR3 DNA is TGCGCCAGCAGCTTATCCGGGACAGGGGTACCCGAGCAGTACTTC. Its translation: CASSLSGTGVPEQYF.

J is TRBJ2-6 and V is TRBV7-9; the D is unclear. V lost 4 bases and J 0 bases, leaving 10 bases between the germline ends. Germline loops: CDR1 SEHNR, CDR2 FQNEAQ (reference sequence). CDR3 length: 16 amino acids. The chain's CDR3 is CASSYSIYSGANVLTF. CDR3 coding DNA: TGTGCCAGCAGCTACTCGATATACTCTGGGGCCAACGTCCTGACTTTC.

The CDR3 nucleotides are TGTGCCAGCAGTTATTCCCCGGGGTACAATGAGCAGTTCTTC. Protein sequence: CASSYSPGYNEQFF. The gene calls are TRBV6-5 and TRBJ2-1; D is possibly TRBD2 (5 bases). The V end lost 3 bases, the J end lost 4 bases, and 10 bases lay between the germline ends. The germline V gene encodes CDR1 MNHEY and CDR2 SVGAGI. This CDR3 has 14 amino acids.

This sequence joins TRBV9 and TRBJ2-1; 9 bases match TRBD2. The V gene end was trimmed by 0 bases and the J gene end by 5 bases; junction bases not matched to a gene: 3. This CDR3 contains 15 residues. Germline CDR1 reads SGDLS; CDR2 reads YYNGEE. The CDR3 is CASSVVTSGDNEQFF. CDR3 in DNA: TGTGCCAGCAGCGTAGTGACTAGCGGAGACAATGAGCAGTTCTTC.

The chain joins TRBV28 to TRBJ2-2; D might be TRBD2 (5 bases). The CDR3 is 16 residues long. V gave up 4 bases and J gave up 2 bases, with 14 bases separating them. CDR1 is MDHEN, CDR2 SYDVKM, per germline. CDR3 DNA sequence: TGTGCCAGCAGTTCCCCCTCCGGGGTAAACACCGGGGAGCTGTTTTTT. Its protein product is CASSSPSGVNTGELFF.